Each of the 18 T cell receptor beta chains below was sequenced from the same sample in a study of T cell repertoires in cytomegalovirus infection. TCRdb re-called the reads with MiXCR, one entry per CDR3 protein. The sample lists hundreds of thousands of distinct CDR3 sequences, 9.6% occurring once. The sequencing input was PBMCs. The receptors shown here come from a human donor in good health (CMV status not recorded). Some clones in this sample may be carry-over from other donors' samples.

This clonotype was picked up many times. The rearrangement joins TRBV20-1 to TRBJ1-6; D gene unclear. Trimming removed 1 base from V and 0 bases from J, with 10 bases in between. The CDR3 totals 16 residues. Germline V gene data show CDR1 as DFQATT and CDR2 as SNEGSKA (reference sequence). In DNA, the CDR3 is TGCAGTGCTAGAGGCCAGATAAGCTCCTATAATTCACCCCTCCACTTT. Its translation is CSARGQISSYNSPLHF.

V and J are TRBV6-6 and TRBJ1-1, with D unresolved. Per germline, CDR1 MNHNY and CDR2 SVGAGI (reference sequence). The V and J ends lost 0 bases and 3 bases respectively, with 5 bases between them. The CDR3 contains 13 residues. The CDR3 protein is CASSYSVDTEAFF. In DNA, the CDR3 is TGTGCCAGCAGTTACTCCGTGGACACTGAAGCTTTCTTT.

This clonotype was counted ten times or more. The chain combines TRBV28 with TRBJ2-1, with no clear D. The length of the CDR3 is 12 residues. Trimming cost V 8 bases and J 7 bases, with 12 bases left between them. The germline V gene has CDR1 MDHEN and CDR2 SYDVKM. The CDR3: CASWLRRNEQFF. The CDR3 DNA reads TGTGCCAGCTGGCTTAGGCGGAATGAGCAGTTCTTC.

V gene TRBV11-1 combines with J gene TRBJ2-7; TRBD1 aligns across 8 bases. The CDR3 contains 14 residues. The V gene's germline CDR1 is SGHAT and CDR2 FQDESV (reference sequence). With 5 bases clipped from V and 0 bases from J, the junction kept 3 bases outside the gene matches. The CDR3 spells CASSLTGASYEQYF. The CDR3 coding sequence is TGTGCCAGCAGCCTGACAGGGGCCTCCTACGAGCAGTACTTC.

There are a few counts of this clonotype. This chain joins TRBV28 and TRBJ2-1, with D unresolved. Trimming left V 2 bases short and J 2 bases short, with 7 bases between. The CDR3 length is 14 residues. Germline values: CDR1 MDHEN, CDR2 SYDVKM. CDR3 region: CASSLAATYNEQFF. As DNA, the CDR3 is TGTGCCAGCAGTTTAGCGGCTACCTACAATGAGCAGTTCTTC.

This clonotype was recorded at least ten times. CDR3 nucleotide sequence: TGTGCCAGCAGCTTACAGGGGACTAGGCCCCGACTCCGCAATGAGCAGTTCTTC. This translates into CASSLQGTRPRLRNEQFF. The chain employs TRBV7-2 and TRBJ2-1, with 8 bases that match TRBD2. CDR1 SGHTA and CDR2 FQGNSA come from the germline V gene. Germline trimming cut 2 bases from V and 6 bases from J; bases unmatched to any gene: 15. The length of the CDR3 is 18 residues.

The table lists this clonotype with a few counts. This rearrangement joins TRBV4-1 to TRBJ1-6; D not certain. This CDR3 contains 17 residues. Trimming removed 0 bases from V and 0 bases from J, with 9 bases in between. CDR1 is MGHRA and CDR2 is YSYEKL in the germline V gene. CDR3 bases: TGCGCCAGCAGCCAAGATTGGGGAAGCTCCTATAATTCACCCCTCCACTTT. This translates into CASSQDWGSSYNSPLHF.

This clonotype was observed many times. The chain joins TRBV7-2 to TRBJ2-5, with D possibly being TRBD1 (5 bases). This CDR3 has 12 residues. Trimming pared 5 bases from V and 6 bases from J, leaving 10 bases between. Per germline, CDR1 SGHTA and CDR2 FQGNSA. The CDR3 coding sequence is TGTGCCAGCAGCCTATCAGGGAAGACCCAGTACTTC. This gives the protein CASSLSGKTQYF.

V gene TRBV5-1 combines with J gene TRBJ2-4; the match to TRBD1 covers 8 bases. The CDR3 is 13 residues long. V dropped 4 bases and J dropped 7; count of bases not matched to a gene: 4. The germline V gene has CDR1 SGHRS and CDR2 YFSETQ. The CDR3 region is CASSLDRANIQYF. Here the CDR3 DNA reads TGCGCCAGCAGCCTGGACAGGGCGAACATTCAGTACTTC.

This clonotype was counted at least ten times. CDR3 DNA sequence: TGCAGTGCTAGACAGGGGGACACTGAAGCTTTCTTT. This sequence encodes CSARQGDTEAFF. The chain employs TRBV20-1 and TRBJ1-1; 7 nucleotides align to TRBD1. The CDR3 totals 12 residues. V lost 2 bases and J lost 3; bases outside the gene matches: 0. Germline V lookup: CDR1 DFQATT, CDR2 SNEGSKA (reference sequence).

In its sample, this clonotype was seen a few times. The V gene is TRBV5-1, the J gene TRBJ1-2; TRBD1 aligns across 7 bases. J gave up 2 bases and V 4 bases, and 5 bases lay outside the gene matches. The CDR3 runs to 14 residues. Germline CDR1 reads SGHRS; CDR2 reads YFSETQ. CDR3 amino acids: CASSDPDRNYGYTF. The CDR3, as DNA: TGCGCCAGCAGCGACCCGGACAGGAACTATGGCTACACCTTC.

In its sample, this clonotype was seen many times. The chain recombines TRBV10-3 with TRBJ2-3; D possibly corresponds to TRBD2 (5 bases). The CDR3 runs to 14 residues. Trimming pared 0 bases from V and 8 bases from J, leaving 12 bases between. From germline, CDR1 is ENHRY and CDR2 SYGVKD. This CDR3 is CAISESNDAGTQYF. In DNA, the CDR3 is TGTGCCATCAGTGAGTCAAACGATGCGGGTACGCAGTATTTT.

This clonotype has a count of ten or more. The rearrangement uses TRBV6-1 and TRBJ2-2; 8 nucleotides match TRBD1. Germline CDR1 and CDR2: MNHNS and SASEGT. The CDR3 loop spans 17 amino acids. The trim removed 2 bases at V and 3 bases at J, leaving 8 bases unmatched. For the CDR3, the DNA is TGTGCCAGCAGTGAACCTACGGACAGGGTCGACACCGGGGAGCTGTTTTTT. Its protein is CASSEPTDRVDTGELFF.

This clonotype was seen repeatedly, ten times or more. V gene TRBV29-1 combines with J gene TRBJ2-6; D not certain. Trimming removed 3 bases at V and 0 bases at J, with 12 bases between. CDR3 length equals 16 residues. The germline V gene has CDR1 SQVTM and CDR2 ANQGSEA. The CDR3 DNA follows: TGCAGCGTTGACGAGCAGAAGATCTCTGGGGCCAACGTCCTGACTTTC. Translating it yields CSVDEQKISGANVLTF.

This clonotype was counted at least ten times. Being one base from a much bigger clone, this may be a read error. V and J are TRBV5-4 and TRBJ2-2; TRBD1 aligns across 8 bases. CDR3 length: 13 amino acids. V was clipped by 3 bases and J by 5 bases; unmatched bases: 0. Looked up from germline, CDR1 is SGHNT and CDR2 is YYREEE (reference sequence). For the CDR3, the DNA is TGTGCCAGCAGCTGGACAGGGACCGGGGAGCTGTTTTTT. This translates into CASSWTGTGELFF. Filled out from reference TRBV5-4 and TRBJ2-2, the complete variable domain reads ETGVTQSPTHLIKTRGQQVTLRCSSQSGHNTVSWYQQALGQGPQFIFQYYREEENGRGNFPPRFSGLQFPNYSSELNVNALELDDSALYLCASSWTGTGELFFGEGSRLTVL.

This clonotype was recorded many times. V is TRBV6-5 and J is TRBJ2-5, with TRBD2 matching over 7 bases. The germline gives CDR1 MNHEY, CDR2 SVGAGI. Trimming took 0 bases from V and 2 from J; bases not matched to a gene: 6. The CDR3 is made up of 16 amino acids. DNA of the CDR3: TGTGCCAGCAGTTACTCTGGCGGGGGATCACAAGAGACCCAGTACTTC. Amino acid sequence: CASSYSGGGSQETQYF.

This clonotype was observed at least ten times. The chain recombines TRBV7-2 with TRBJ2-1; D remains ambiguous. This CDR3 is built from 15 residues. The germline CDR1 and CDR2 sequences are SGHTA and FQGNSA. Trimming pared 5 bases from V and 0 bases from J, leaving 11 bases between. CDR3 DNA sequence: TGTGCCAGCAGCCCAGCCATGAGCTCCTACAATGAGCAGTTCTTC. It translates to CASSPAMSSYNEQFF.

V and J are TRBV5-4 and TRBJ2-5, with TRBD2 matching 15 bases. With V trimmed by 4 bases and J by 5 bases, 6 bases remained unmatched. This CDR3 contains 16 residues. CDR1 is SGHNT and CDR2 is YYREEE in the germline V gene (reference sequence). This CDR3 reads CASSLRTSGGVETQYF. The CDR3 DNA reads as TGTGCCAGCAGCCTGAGGACTAGCGGGGGGGTGGAGACCCAGTACTTC. Drawing the rest from reference TRBV5-4 and TRBJ2-5, the complete variable domain is ETGVTQSPTHLIKTRGQQVTLRCSSQSGHNTVSWYQQALGQGPQFIFQYYREEENGRGNFPPRFSGLQFPNYSSELNVNALELDDSALYLCASSLRTSGGVETQYFGPGTRLLVL.